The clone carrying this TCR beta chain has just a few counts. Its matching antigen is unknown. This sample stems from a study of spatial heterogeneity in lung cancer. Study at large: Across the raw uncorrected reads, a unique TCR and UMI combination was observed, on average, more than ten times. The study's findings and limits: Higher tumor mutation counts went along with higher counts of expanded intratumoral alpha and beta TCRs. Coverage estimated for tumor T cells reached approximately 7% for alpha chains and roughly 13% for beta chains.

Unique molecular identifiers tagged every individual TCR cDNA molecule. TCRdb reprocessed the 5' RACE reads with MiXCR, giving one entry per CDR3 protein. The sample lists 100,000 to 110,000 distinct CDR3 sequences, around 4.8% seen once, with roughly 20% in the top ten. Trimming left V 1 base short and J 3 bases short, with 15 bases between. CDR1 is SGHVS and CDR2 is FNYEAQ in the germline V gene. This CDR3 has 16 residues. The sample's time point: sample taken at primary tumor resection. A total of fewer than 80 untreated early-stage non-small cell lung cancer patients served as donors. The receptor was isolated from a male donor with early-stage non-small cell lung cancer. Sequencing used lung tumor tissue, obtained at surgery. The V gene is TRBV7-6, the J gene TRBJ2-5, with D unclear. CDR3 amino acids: CASSLGPTGAEETQYF. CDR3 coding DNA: TGTGCCAGCAGCTTAGGTCCCACGGGCGCTGAAGAGACCCAGTACTTC.